This T cell receptor beta chain was recovered during a study of T cell repertoires in ileal Crohn's disease. About the research overall: Surgery for a complication: stricturing in about 60%, penetrating in about 40%.

Assay used: immunoSEQ multiplex PCR; TCRdb lists only in-frame clones, some missing. This table holds some 30,000 clones, roughly 75% found once. The junction had 7 bases not matched to a gene; V was cut back by 6 bases and J by 5 bases. Germline V lookup: CDR1 MNHNY, CDR2 SVGAGI (reference sequence). The CDR3 length is 14 residues. The sequenced sample was ileal tissue. This TCR came from an adult with Crohn's disease. The chain is built from TRBV6-6 and TRBJ2-1; 7 nucleotides align to TRBD2. The CDR3 loop is CASRRLARNNEQFF. CDR3 DNA sequence: TGTGCCAGCAGACGACTAGCCAGAAACAATGAGCAGTTCTTC.